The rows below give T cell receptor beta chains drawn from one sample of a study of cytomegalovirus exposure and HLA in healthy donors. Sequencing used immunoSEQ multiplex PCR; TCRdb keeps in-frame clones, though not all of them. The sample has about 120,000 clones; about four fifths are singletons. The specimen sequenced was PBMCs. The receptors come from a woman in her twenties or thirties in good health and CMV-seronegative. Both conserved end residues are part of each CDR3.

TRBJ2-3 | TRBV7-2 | CASSLASGTGTDTQYF
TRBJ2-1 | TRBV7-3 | CASSLTSGAYNEQFF
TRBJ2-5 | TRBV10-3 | CAISAPQEGGETQYF
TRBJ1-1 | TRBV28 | CASSLAGQGNTEAFF
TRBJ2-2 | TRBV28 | CASSFWDTTNTGELFF
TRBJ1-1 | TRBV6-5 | CASSTGGEAFF
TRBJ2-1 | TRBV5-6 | CASSTGDAGHEQFF
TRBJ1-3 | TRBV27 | CASSYTGNSGNTIYF
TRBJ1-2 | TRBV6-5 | CASSYSGTGYTF
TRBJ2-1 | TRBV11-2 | CASSLGGRDNEQFF
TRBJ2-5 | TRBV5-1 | CASSLDGRGTEETQYF
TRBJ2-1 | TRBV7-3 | CASSPRPTLNEQFF
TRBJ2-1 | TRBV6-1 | CASSEWEGSNEQFF
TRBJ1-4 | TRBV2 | CASAGQANEKLFF
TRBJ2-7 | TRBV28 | CASSVESLSYEQYF
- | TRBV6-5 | CATRSAYEQYF
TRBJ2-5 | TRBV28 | CASSLPDRAWETQYF
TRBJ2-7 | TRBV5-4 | CASSPDAGGPNEQYF
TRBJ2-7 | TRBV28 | CASTIGTGLDEQYF
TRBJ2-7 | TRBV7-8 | CASSLGLATYEQYF
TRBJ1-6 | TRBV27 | CASSLSGQGRSPLHF
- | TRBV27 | CASSFETGRDEQYF
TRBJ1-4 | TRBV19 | CASSRQATNEKLFF
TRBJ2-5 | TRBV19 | CASSIEGRLGETQYF
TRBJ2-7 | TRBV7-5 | CARSSLPYPNVYEQYF